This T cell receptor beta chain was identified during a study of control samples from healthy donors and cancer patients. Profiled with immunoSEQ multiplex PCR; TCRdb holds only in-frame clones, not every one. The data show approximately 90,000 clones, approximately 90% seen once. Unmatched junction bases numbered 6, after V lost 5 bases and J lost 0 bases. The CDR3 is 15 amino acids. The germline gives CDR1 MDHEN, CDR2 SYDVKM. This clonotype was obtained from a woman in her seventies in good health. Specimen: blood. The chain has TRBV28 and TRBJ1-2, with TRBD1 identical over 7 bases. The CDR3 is CASSSQGETNYGYTF. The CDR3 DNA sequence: TGTGCCAGCAGTAGTCAGGGGGAGACTAACTATGGCTACACCTTC.